This is a list of T cell receptor beta chains from one sample in a study of brain metastases from non-small cell lung cancer. The data were produced by immunoSEQ multiplex PCR, yet TCRdb's version contains in-frame clones alone and is incomplete. The data contain 15,000 or so clones, under 85% of them singletons. The sequenced material came from primary lung tumor tissue. The receptors here all came from a donor at least 40 years old with non-small cell lung cancer. CDR3s leave out the opening cysteine and the closing phenylalanine or tryptophan.

v_gene | CDR3aa
TRBV24-1 | ATSGTRVPYNEQF
TRBV7-6 | ASSPRPPGQGYYEQY
TRBV5-5 | ANRVGGQDTQY
TRBV20-1 | SAIDYRNTEAF
TRBV19 | ASSDRGEAF
TRBV11-1 | AAGGQGTYNEQF
TRBV20-1 | SARVGYGYT
TRBV3-1/TRBV3-2 | ASSHYGRELF
TRBV6-5 | ASSLDSVTQY
TRBV9 | ASSVSGRNTGELF
TRBV2 | ASSARTAGNTIY
TRBV3-1/TRBV3-2 | ASSQGAGNGGYT
TRBV5-8 | ASSGDGGEAF
TRBV19 | ASSISVREAF
TRBV6-5 | ASSYQRLNTEAF
TRBV18 | ASSPSGHLNTGELF
TRBV5-5 | ASSPEAYTEAF
TRBV15 | ATGTGNYNEQF
TRBV6-5 | AATDMNTEAF
TRBV20-1 | STRGPGQVE
TRBV9 | ASSPCDRGNNSPLH
TRBV6-5 | ASSYSGGAFNEQF
TRBV6-5 | ASRNSGNTIY
TRBV7-9 | ASSLGIGVSSSYNSPLH
TRBV5-1 | ASSLGQGSSPLH
TRBV27 | ASSLVPGEAYNSPLH
TRBV30 | AWKPGGALYEQY
TRBV7-2 | ASSSTYYGYT
TRBV5-1 | ASSLSSGRHNSPLH
TRBV5-1 | ASSSGGGTGTNEQF
TRBV10-3 | AISATKSNTGELF
TRBV7-3 | ASSLQPGVNTGELF
TRBV29-1 | GIQALSSGNTIY
TRBV5-6 | ASSPWVSNTEAF
TRBV10-3 | AISDRGHYGYT
TRBV9 | ASGTGAGNEQF
TRBV29-1 | SVVASNTYEQY
TRBV29-1 | SVSGQANTEAF
TRBV7-2 | ASSFGGSTYEQY
TRBV5-1 | ANSPDGQGNSPLH
TRBV6-1 | ASSETGNYGYT
TRBV20-1 | SAARGATQY
TRBV27 | ASTLPPNYGYT
TRBV7-6 | ASSPGGEQF
TRBV6-2/TRBV6-3 | ASSSPDPSAAF
TRBV7-9 | ASSSRGGGSSGNTIY
TRBV5-4 | ASSNPGQGAWGEKLF